One and the same sample provided the 25 T cell receptor beta chains below, sequenced in a study of radiation and T cells in renal cell carcinoma. This sample's treatment: treatment-naive control, cytoreductive nephrectomy. Sequenced by immunoSEQ multiplex PCR; TCRdb stores in-frame clones only, minus some. The sample lists around 26,000 clones, roughly 50% seen once, with under 25% in the top ten. Sequenced material: tumor tissue, taken from a patient whose treatment was nephrectomy without radiotherapy. The receptors shown here come from a man aged 40-50 years with renal cell carcinoma.

The genes are TRBV29-1 and TRBJ2-1; 7 nucleotides match TRBD1. This CDR3 is built from 12 residues. CDR1 and CDR2 (germline): SQVTM, ANQGSEA. The trim removed 8 bases at V and 3 bases at J, leaving 4 bases unmatched. CDR3 nucleotides: TGCAGCTCCCGGGACAGCTACAATGAGCAGTTCTTC. It specifies CSSRDSYNEQFF.

The chain has TRBV19 and TRBJ1-1; a weak D match, TRBD1 (5 bases). The CDR3 loop spans 15 amino acids. Germline V gene lookup returns CDR1 LNHDA and CDR2 SQIVND (reference sequence). V lost 1 base and J lost 7, with 16 bases in between. The CDR3 loop is CASSIGVGPRHEAFF. Written as DNA, the CDR3 is TGTGCCAGTAGTATAGGTGTGGGACCGCGACATGAAGCTTTCTTT.

This chain links TRBV7-3 with TRBJ1-1, with D unclear. The V and J ends lost 1 base and 3 bases respectively, with 6 bases between them. Germline V lookup: CDR1 SGHTA, CDR2 FQGTGA. The CDR3 runs 13 residues. The CDR3 bases are TGTGCCAGCAGCTTAAGCGCGTACACTGAAGCTTTCTTT. As protein: CASSLSAYTEAFF.

This chain uses TRBV19 with TRBJ2-5; the D gene is possibly TRBD1 (5 bases). V shed 3 bases and J shed 0 bases, with 8 bases lying between them. CDR3 length equals 14 residues. The germline gives CDR1 LNHDA, CDR2 SQIVND (reference sequence). The CDR3 DNA sequence: TGTGCCAGTAGTATGGGCAGGGACCAAGAGACCCAGTACTTC. It is translated as CASSMGRDQETQYF.

The chain is built from TRBV6-4 and TRBJ1-1, with D possibly matching TRBD1 (6 bases). Between the trimmed V and J ends, which lost 5 bases and 3 bases, there was a span of 10 bases. CDR1 and CDR2 (germline): MRHNA, SNTAGT. CDR3 length: 13 residues. CDR3: CASSRNRDTEAFF. The CDR3 DNA sequence: TGTGCCAGCAGTAGAAACAGGGACACTGAAGCTTTCTTT.

This clone was seen only a few times. The V gene is TRBV2, the J gene TRBJ1-1; D possibly corresponds to TRBD1 (6 bases). V was cut by 6 bases and J by 5 bases, with 22 bases left in between. The CDR3 totals 16 residues. The germline V gene encodes CDR1 SNHLY and CDR2 FYNNEI. This CDR3 is CASSLQTGALGTEAFF. The DNA of the CDR3 is TGTGCCAGCAGCTTACAGACAGGCGCCTTGGGGACTGAAGCTTTCTTT.

V gene TRBV6-5 combines with J gene TRBJ1-2; D is undetermined. Germline V gene sequence: CDR1 MNHEY, CDR2 SVGAGI. The V end lost 2 bases, the J end lost 4 bases, and 14 bases lay between the germline ends. This CDR3 is 15 amino acids long. In nucleotides, the CDR3 is TGTGCCAGCAGTTACCTCGATGACCCGATCTATGGCTACACCTTC. Protein product: CASSYLDDPIYGYTF.

This clone was detected only once. The chain couples TRBV6-5 to TRBJ1-2; 7 bases are a match to TRBD1. The CDR3 totals 13 residues. The germline gives CDR1 MNHEY, CDR2 SVGAGI. The trim removed 2 bases at V and 8 bases at J, leaving 5 bases unmatched. The CDR3 reads CASSYGLGGGYTF. In nucleotides, the CDR3 is TGTGCCAGCAGTTACGGCTTAGGGGGCGGCTACACCTTC.

This clone occurred once. The chain carries TRBV7-9 and TRBJ1-2; maybe TRBD1 (6 bases). This CDR3 has 13 residues. Trimming removed 3 bases at V and 6 bases at J, with 11 bases between. Germline V gene lookup returns CDR1 SEHNR and CDR2 FQNEAQ (reference sequence). CDR3 nucleotides: TGTGCCAGCAGCTTCGGCAGGGGAAATGGCTACACCTTC. Its protein product is CASSFGRGNGYTF. The entire variable domain, with the rest obtained from reference TRBV7-9 and TRBJ1-2, is as follows: DTGVSQNPRHKITKRGQNVTFRCDPISEHNRLYWYRQTLGQGPEFLTYFQNEAQLEKSRLLSDRFSAERPKGSFSTLEIQRTEQGDSAMYLCASSFGRGNGYTFGSGTRLTVV.

The rearrangement links TRBV5-1 to TRBJ1-2; TRBD1 matches at 7 bases. There are 14 residues in the CDR3. Germline trimming cut 4 bases from V and 6 bases from J; bases unmatched to any gene: 9. CDR1 and CDR2 from the germline V gene are SGHRS and YFSETQ. The chain's CDR3 is CASSASRRGHGYTF. CDR3 DNA: TGCGCCAGCAGCGCCTCTCGAAGGGGGCATGGCTACACCTTC.

This rearrangement joins TRBV7-8 to TRBJ1-1, with D possibly matching TRBD1 (5 bases). The CDR3 sequence is 14 residues long. Trimming took 6 bases from V and 1 from J, leaving 12 bases between them. CDR1 is SGHVS and CDR2 is FQNEAQ in the germline V gene. The CDR3 loop reads CASRKGSSNTEAFF. The CDR3 bases are TGTGCCAGCAGAAAGGGGTCCTCGAACACTGAAGCTTTCTTT.

This chain joins TRBV11-2 and TRBJ2-1; no firm D call. Trimming stripped 4 bases from V and 10 bases from J, with 11 bases between. The CDR3 sequence is 12 residues long. CDR1 and CDR2 (germline): SGHAT, FQNNGV. Here the CDR3 reads CASSSSGGEQFF. CDR3 bases: TGTGCCAGCAGCTCCTCTGGCGGCGAGCAGTTCTTC.

The chain recombines TRBV11-3 with TRBJ2-7; D is undetermined. The CDR3 totals 15 residues. The germline V gene has CDR1 SGHNT and CDR2 YENEEA. V was pared by 4 bases and J by 4 bases, with 17 bases between. As DNA, the CDR3 is TGTGCCAGCAGCTCCGGCTTACAGAGAACTTACGAGCAGTACTTC. Its protein is CASSSGLQRTYEQYF.

The gene calls are TRBV11-2 and TRBJ2-4; D is possibly TRBD2 (6 bases). Germline V lookup: CDR1 SGHAT, CDR2 FQNNGV. Trimming stripped 5 bases from V and 4 bases from J, with 21 bases between. This CDR3 has 17 residues. The CDR3 protein is CASSQNQGGGIKNIQYF. CDR3 DNA: TGTGCCAGCAGCCAAAACCAGGGTGGAGGGATAAAAAACATTCAGTACTTC.

The chain employs TRBV7-8 and TRBJ1-2; D gene unclear. Germline assignment: CDR1 SGHVS and CDR2 FQNEAQ. V lost 2 bases, J lost 0 bases, and 7 bases lay in between. The CDR3 has 14 amino acids. The CDR3 nucleotides are TGTGCCAGCAGCTTACTGGGAGCTAACTATGGCTACACCTTC. This sequence encodes CASSLLGANYGYTF.

This clone has just a few counts. J is TRBJ1-2 and V is TRBV27; weak D call: TRBD1 (6 bases). The CDR3 runs 12 residues. V dropped 5 bases and J dropped 4 bases, with 8 bases sitting between them. Germline V gene data show CDR1 as MNHEY and CDR2 as SMNVEV (reference sequence). CDR3 sequence reads: CASSMTGYGYTF. The DNA of the CDR3 is TGTGCCAGCAGTATGACAGGCTATGGCTACACCTTC.

The J gene is TRBJ2-5, the V gene TRBV4-2; D gene uncertain. From germline, CDR1 is LGHNA and CDR2 YNFKEQ. The V gene lost 0 bases and the J gene lost 4 bases, with 12 bases spanning the gap. The CDR3 covers 15 residues. CDR3 DNA sequence: TGTGCCAGCAGCCAAGATCTTCTGGTAGGAGAGACCCAGTACTTC. Amino acid sequence: CASSQDLLVGETQYF.

The chain has TRBV19 and TRBJ2-1; TRBD1 matches 10 bases. The CDR3 covers 15 residues. Trimming cost V 7 bases and J 0 bases; bases outside gene matches: 3. CDR1 is LNHDA, CDR2 SQIVND, per germline (reference sequence). CDR3: CASIRTGGSYNEQFF. CDR3 nucleotide sequence: TGTGCCAGTATAAGGACAGGGGGCTCCTACAATGAGCAGTTCTTC.

The chain recombines TRBV4-1 with TRBJ1-1; a weak D match, TRBD1 (5 bases). The CDR3 spans 14 residues. V lost 4 bases to trimming and J lost 3 bases, with 12 bases between them. CDR1 is MGHRA, CDR2 YSYEKL, per germline. Here the CDR3 reads CASSLRGGDTEAFF. DNA of the CDR3: TGCGCCAGCAGCCTTAGGGGCGGGGACACTGAAGCTTTCTTT.

The V and J genes are TRBV28 and TRBJ2-5; a weak D match, TRBD2 (6 bases). V was shortened by 4 bases and J by 5 bases, with 14 bases between the two germline ends. The CDR3 has 14 residues. Germline V gives CDR1 MDHEN, CDR2 SYDVKM. The CDR3 DNA reads as TGTGCCAGCAGTTACCGGCGGGGCGGGGAGACCCAGTACTTC. Translating it yields CASSYRRGGETQYF.

The chain employs TRBV4-1 and TRBJ1-3; D gene uncertain. The CDR3 is 16 residues long. Germline assignment: CDR1 MGHRA and CDR2 YSYEKL. With 0 bases removed from V and 1 base from J, the gap between germline ends came to 10 bases. The CDR3 loop reads CASSQEPEPSGNTIYF. Here the CDR3 DNA reads TGCGCCAGCAGCCAAGAACCAGAACCTTCTGGAAACACCATATATTTT.

The J gene is TRBJ1-2, the V gene TRBV19; the D gene is possibly TRBD1 (6 bases). CDR1 LNHDA and CDR2 SQIVND come from the germline V gene (reference sequence). The CDR3 has 12 amino acids. Trimming cost V 6 bases and J 6 bases, with 11 bases left between them. For the CDR3, the DNA is TGTGCCAGTAGCAAAGGGGGGAATGGCTACACCTTC. Its protein product is CASSKGGNGYTF. Combining the CDR3 with reference TRBV19 and TRBJ1-2 gives the whole variable domain DGGITQSPKYLFRKEGQNVTLSCEQNLNHDAMYWYRQDPGQGLRLIYYSQIVNDFQKGDIAEGYSVSREKKESFPLTVTSAQKNPTAFYLCASSKGGNGYTFGSGTRLTVV.

The rearrangement links TRBV6-6 to TRBJ1-1, with 9 bases that match TRBD1. The CDR3 length is 15 residues. Germline V gene lookup returns CDR1 MNHNY and CDR2 SVGAGI (reference sequence). V shed 5 bases and J 5 bases; nucleotides not matched to a gene: 9. As DNA, the CDR3 is TGTGCCAGCAGTCCCGGACAGGGGAGAAGAACTGAAGCTTTCTTT. Translated: CASSPGQGRRTEAFF.

The chain links TRBV4-2 to TRBJ1-4; D might be TRBD1 (6 bases). CDR1 and CDR2 (germline): LGHNA, YNFKEQ. The CDR3 totals 15 residues. Trimming stripped 3 bases from V and 5 bases from J, with 13 bases between. CDR3 protein: CASSHLQGGNEKLFF. CDR3 sequence (DNA): TGTGCCAGCAGCCATCTACAGGGTGGAAATGAAAAACTGTTTTTT.

The V gene is TRBV10-2, the J gene TRBJ1-2, with D uncertain. This CDR3 comprises 12 residues. The V gene lost 3 bases and the J gene lost 3 bases, with 5 bases spanning the gap. From germline, CDR1 is WSHSY and CDR2 SAAADI. The CDR3 reads CASSDSYYGYTF. The CDR3 nucleotides are TGCGCCAGCAGTGACAGCTACTATGGCTACACCTTC.